This TCR beta chain originates from a study of blood T cell repertoires in COVID-19. Patients in Seattle were enrolled during active infection, then followed longitudinally. The protocol was immunoSEQ multiplex PCR, while the TCRdb copy is restricted to in-frame clones and leaves out a portion. The data contain 200,000 to 300,000 clones, 80% to 95% of them singletons. CDR1 and CDR2 from the germline V gene are KGHDR and SFDVKD. The CDR3 runs 15 residues. V dropped 1 base and J dropped 2 bases, with 10 bases sitting between them. Sequencing was carried out using peripheral blood. The rearrangement links TRBV24-1 to TRBJ2-5, with a possible D match to TRBD1 (6 bases). The clonotype originates from a person between 18 and 30 years old with COVID-19, enrolled during active disease. CDR3 residues: CATSDLGQGQETQYF. The CDR3 DNA reads TGTGCCACCAGTGATTTAGGCCAGGGGCAAGAGACCCAGTACTTC.